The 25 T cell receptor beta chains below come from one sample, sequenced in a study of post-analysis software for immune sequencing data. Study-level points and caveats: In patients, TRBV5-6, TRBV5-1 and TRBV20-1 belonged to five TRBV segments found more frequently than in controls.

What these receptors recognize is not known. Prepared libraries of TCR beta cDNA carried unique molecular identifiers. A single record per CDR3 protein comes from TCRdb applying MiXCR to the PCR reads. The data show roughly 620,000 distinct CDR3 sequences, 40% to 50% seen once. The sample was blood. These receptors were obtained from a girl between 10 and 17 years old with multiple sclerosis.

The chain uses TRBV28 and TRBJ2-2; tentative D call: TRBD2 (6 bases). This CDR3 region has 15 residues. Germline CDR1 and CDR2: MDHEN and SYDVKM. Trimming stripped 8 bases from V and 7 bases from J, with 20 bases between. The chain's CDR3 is CASSQRALDNGELFF. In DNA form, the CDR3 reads TGTGCCAGCTCCCAGCGGGCCCTAGACAACGGGGAGCTGTTTTTT. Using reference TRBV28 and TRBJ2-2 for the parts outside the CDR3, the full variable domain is DVKVTQSSRYLVKRTGEKVFLECVQDMDHENMFWYRQDPGLGLRLIYFSYDVKMKEKGDIPEGYSVSREKKERFSLILESASTNQTSMYLCASSQRALDNGELFFGEGSRLTVL.

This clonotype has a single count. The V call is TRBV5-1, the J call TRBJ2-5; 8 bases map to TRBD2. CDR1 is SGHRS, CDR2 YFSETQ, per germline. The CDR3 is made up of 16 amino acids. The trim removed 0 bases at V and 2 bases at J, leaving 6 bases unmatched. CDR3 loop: CASSLVAPSGQETQYF. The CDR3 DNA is TGCGCCAGCAGCTTGGTCGCGCCTAGCGGGCAAGAGACCCAGTACTTC.

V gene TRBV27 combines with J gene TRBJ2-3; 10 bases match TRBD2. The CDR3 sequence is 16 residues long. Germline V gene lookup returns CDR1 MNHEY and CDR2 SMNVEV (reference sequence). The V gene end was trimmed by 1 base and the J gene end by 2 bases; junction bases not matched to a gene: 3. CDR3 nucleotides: TGTGCCAGCAGTTTATTACTAGCGGGGCCCACAGATACGCAGTATTTT. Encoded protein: CASSLLLAGPTDTQYF.

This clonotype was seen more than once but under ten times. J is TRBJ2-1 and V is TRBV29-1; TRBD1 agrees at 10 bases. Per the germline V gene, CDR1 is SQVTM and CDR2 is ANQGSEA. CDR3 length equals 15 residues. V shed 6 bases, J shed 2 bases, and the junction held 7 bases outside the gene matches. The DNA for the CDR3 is TGCAGCGTCCGGACAGGGGGTAGGACCTACAATGAGCAGTTCTTC. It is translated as CSVRTGGRTYNEQFF.

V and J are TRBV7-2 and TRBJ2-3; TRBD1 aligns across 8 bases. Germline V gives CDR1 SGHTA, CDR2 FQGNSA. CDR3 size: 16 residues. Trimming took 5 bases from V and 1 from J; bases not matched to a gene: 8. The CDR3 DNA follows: TGTGCCAGCAGCCCTGCTGGGACAGGTCGCACAGATACGCAGTATTTT. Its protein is CASSPAGTGRTDTQYF.

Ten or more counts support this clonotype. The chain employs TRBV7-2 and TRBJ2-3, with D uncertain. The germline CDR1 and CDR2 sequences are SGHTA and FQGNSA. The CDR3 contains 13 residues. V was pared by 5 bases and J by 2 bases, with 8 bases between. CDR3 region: CASSGLATDTQYF. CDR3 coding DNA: TGTGCCAGCAGCGGGTTAGCCACAGATACGCAGTATTTT.

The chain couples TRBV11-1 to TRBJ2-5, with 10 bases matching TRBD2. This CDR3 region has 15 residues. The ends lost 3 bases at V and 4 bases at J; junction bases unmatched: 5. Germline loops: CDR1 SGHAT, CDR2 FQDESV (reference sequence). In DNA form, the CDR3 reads TGTGCCAGCAGCTTGCCGGGACTAGCGTTAGAGACCCAGTACTTC. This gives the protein CASSLPGLALETQYF.

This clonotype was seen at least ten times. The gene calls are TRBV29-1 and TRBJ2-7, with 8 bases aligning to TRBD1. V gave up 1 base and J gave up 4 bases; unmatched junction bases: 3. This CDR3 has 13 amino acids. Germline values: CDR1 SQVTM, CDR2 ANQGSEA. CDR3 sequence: CSVEGQGAYEQYF. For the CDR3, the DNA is TGCAGCGTTGAAGGGCAGGGGGCTTACGAGCAGTACTTC.

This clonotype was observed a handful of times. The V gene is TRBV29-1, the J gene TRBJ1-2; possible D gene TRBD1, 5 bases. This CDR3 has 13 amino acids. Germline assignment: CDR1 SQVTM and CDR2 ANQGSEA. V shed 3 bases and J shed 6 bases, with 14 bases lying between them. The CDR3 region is CSVDHSGEDGYTF. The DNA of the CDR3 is TGCAGCGTTGACCATTCGGGGGAGGATGGCTACACCTTC.

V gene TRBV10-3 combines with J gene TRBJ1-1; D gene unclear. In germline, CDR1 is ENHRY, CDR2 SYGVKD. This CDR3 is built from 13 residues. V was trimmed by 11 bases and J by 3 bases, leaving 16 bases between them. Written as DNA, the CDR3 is TGTGCCGTCACCCGGGAAGATGACACTGAAGCTTTCTTT. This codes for CAVTREDDTEAFF.

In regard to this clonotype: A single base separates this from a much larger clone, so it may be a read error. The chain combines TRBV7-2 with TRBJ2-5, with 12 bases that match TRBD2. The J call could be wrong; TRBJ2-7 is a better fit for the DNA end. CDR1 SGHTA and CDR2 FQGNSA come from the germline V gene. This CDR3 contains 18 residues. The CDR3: CASSFTVPSGGAGHEQYF. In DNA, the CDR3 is TGTGCCAGCAGCTTTACTGTGCCTAGCGGGGGGGCGGGCCACGAGCAGTACTTC.

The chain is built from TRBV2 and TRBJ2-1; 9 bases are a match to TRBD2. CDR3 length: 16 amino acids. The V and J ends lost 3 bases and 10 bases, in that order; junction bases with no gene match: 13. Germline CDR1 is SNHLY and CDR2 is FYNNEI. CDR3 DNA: TGTGCCAGCAGTGATAGGAGAGCGGGGGGCCTCCAAGAGCAGTTCTTC. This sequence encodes CASSDRRAGGLQEQFF.

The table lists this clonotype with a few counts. The DNA of the CDR3 is TGTGCCAGCAGCCTTGTCATCCCTGACAATGAGCAGTTCTTC. It specifies CASSLVIPDNEQFF. This chain links TRBV7-9 with TRBJ2-1; no definite D call. The V gene's germline CDR1 is SEHNR and CDR2 FQNEAQ (reference sequence). Trimming stripped 5 bases from V and 5 bases from J, with 13 bases between. There are 14 residues in the CDR3.

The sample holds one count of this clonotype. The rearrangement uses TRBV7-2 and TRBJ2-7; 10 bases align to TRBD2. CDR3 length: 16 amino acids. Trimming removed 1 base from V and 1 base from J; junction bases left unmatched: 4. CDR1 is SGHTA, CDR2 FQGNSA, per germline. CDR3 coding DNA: TGTGCCAGCAGCTTAGGTAGCGGGGGGTGGTCCTACGAGCAGTACTTC. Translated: CASSLGSGGWSYEQYF.

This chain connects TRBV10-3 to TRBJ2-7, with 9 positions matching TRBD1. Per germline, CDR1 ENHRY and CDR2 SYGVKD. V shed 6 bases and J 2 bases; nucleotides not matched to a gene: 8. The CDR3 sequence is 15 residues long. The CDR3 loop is CAISGTGGRTYEQYF. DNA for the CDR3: TGTGCCATCAGCGGAACAGGGGGCCGGACCTACGAGCAGTACTTC.

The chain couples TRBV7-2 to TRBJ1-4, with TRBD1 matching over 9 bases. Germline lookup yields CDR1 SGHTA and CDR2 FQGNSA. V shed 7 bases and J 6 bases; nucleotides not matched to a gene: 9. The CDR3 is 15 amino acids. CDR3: CASTSPGQGDEKLFF. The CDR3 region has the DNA TGTGCCAGCACAAGCCCGGGACAGGGTGATGAAAAACTGTTTTTT.

CDR3 sequence reads: CASSLEVNNEQFF. The CDR3 DNA is TGTGCCAGCAGCTTAGAAGTGAACAATGAGCAGTTCTTC. V usage is TRBV7-8 and J usage is TRBJ2-1; no firm D call. The CDR3 is 13 residues long. Germline V gene lookup returns CDR1 SGHVS and CDR2 FQNEAQ. Trimming took off 1 base at V and 5 bases at J, with 6 bases between the two ends. Combining the CDR3 with reference TRBV7-8 and TRBJ2-1 gives the whole variable domain GAGVSQSPRYKVAKRGQDVALRCDPISGHVSLFWYQQALGQGPEFLTYFQNEAQLDKSGLPSDRFFAERPEGSVSTLKIQRTQQEDSAVYLCASSLEVNNEQFFGPGTRLTVL.

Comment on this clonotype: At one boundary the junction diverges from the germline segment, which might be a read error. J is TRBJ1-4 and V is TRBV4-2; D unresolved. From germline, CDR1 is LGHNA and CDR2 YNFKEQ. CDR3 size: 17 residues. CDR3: CASNQELRTATNEKLFF. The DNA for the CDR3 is TGTGCCAGCAACCAAGAACTAAGGACGGCAACTAATGAAAAACTGTTTTTT.

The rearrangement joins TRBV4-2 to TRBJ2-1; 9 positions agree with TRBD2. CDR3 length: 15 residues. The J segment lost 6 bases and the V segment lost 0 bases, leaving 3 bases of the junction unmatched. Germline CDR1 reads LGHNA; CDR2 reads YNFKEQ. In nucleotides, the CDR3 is TGTGCCAGCAGCCAAGATGGGGGACTAGCCAATGAGCAGTTCTTC. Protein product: CASSQDGGLANEQFF.

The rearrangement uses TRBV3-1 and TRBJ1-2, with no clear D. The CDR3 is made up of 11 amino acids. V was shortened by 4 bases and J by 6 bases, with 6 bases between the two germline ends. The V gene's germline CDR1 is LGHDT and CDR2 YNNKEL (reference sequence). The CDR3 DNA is TGTGCCAGCAGCCGGAGTGATGGCTACACCTTC. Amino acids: CASSRSDGYTF.

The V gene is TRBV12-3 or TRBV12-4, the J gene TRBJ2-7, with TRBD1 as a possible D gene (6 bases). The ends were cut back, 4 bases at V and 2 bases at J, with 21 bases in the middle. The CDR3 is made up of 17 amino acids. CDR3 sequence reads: CASSSIGPGHQTYEQYF. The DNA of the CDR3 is TGTGCCAGCAGTTCGATTGGACCGGGACATCAAACCTACGAGCAGTACTTC.

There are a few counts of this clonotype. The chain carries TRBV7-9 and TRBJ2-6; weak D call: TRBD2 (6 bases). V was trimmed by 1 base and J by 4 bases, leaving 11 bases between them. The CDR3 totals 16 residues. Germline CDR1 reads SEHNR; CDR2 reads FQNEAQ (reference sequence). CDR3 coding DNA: TGTGCCAGCAGCTTAGGGGGGGTTCCGGGGGCCAACGTCCTGACTTTC. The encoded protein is CASSLGGVPGANVLTF.

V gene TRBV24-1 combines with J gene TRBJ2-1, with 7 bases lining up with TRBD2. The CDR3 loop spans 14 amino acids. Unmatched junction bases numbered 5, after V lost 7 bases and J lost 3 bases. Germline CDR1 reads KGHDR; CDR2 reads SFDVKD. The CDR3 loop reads CATRDRGSYNEQFF. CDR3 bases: TGTGCCACCAGGGACCGCGGGAGCTACAATGAGCAGTTCTTC.

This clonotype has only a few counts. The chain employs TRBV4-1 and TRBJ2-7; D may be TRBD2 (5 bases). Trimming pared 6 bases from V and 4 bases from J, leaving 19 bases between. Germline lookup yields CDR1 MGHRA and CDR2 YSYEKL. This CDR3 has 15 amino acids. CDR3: CASSSTAGGDYEQYF. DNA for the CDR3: TGCGCCAGCAGTTCAACGGCGGGTGGGGATTACGAGCAGTACTTC.

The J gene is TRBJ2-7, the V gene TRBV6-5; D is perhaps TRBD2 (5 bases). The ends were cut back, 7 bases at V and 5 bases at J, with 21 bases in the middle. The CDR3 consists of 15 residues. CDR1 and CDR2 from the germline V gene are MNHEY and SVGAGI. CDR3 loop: CASTHGRGAPHEQYF. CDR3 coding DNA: TGTGCCAGCACTCACGGACGGGGAGCCCCCCACGAGCAGTACTTC.